The rows below give T cell receptor beta chains drawn from one sample of a study of blood T cell repertoires in COVID-19. Some clones are missing from TCRdb's copy, which holds only in-frame ones; the method was immunoSEQ multiplex PCR. There are 250,000 to 300,000 clones in the sample; 90% occur only once, and 1% to 1.3% lies in the top ten. Source material: PBMCs or T cells enriched from blood (not recorded which). These receptors were collected from a woman younger than 45 who had recovered from COVID-19. The CDR3 runs from the conserved cysteine through the conserved F or W. Fields, in order: clone size, V gene, J gene, D gene, CDR3 DNA, CDR3 protein. D genes are given only for firm matches. Clone size appears in some rows only: once, few, many, or a class for an expanded clone.

once,TRBV2,TRBJ1-5,TRBD1,TGTGCCAGCAGTGGGAGGACAGGGGTTATGAGCAATCAGCCCCAGCATTTT,CASSGRTGVMSNQPQHF
.,TRBV28,TRBJ2-1,.,TGTGCCAGCAGTTTTCATTCGGGTCTTTACGAGGTGGGTGAGCAGTTCTTC,CASSFHSGLYEVGEQFF
.,TRBV27,TRBJ1-5,.,TGTGCCAGCAGTACACAGGCTCCGGGGCCCCAGCATTTT,CASSTQAPGPQHF
once,TRBV7-9,TRBJ2-7,TRBD1,TGTGCCAGCAGCTTAGCGAGGGGGACAGGTTCGTACGAGCAGTACTTC,CASSLARGTGSYEQYF
.,TRBV18,TRBJ2-3,TRBD2,TGTGCCAGCTCATGGACTAGCGGGAGCGCGGGGATCACAGATACGCAGTATTTT,CASSWTSGSAGITDTQYF
.,TRBV28,TRBJ1-1,.,TGTGCCAGCATCCCGGGATCCTTGAACACTGAAGCTTTCTTT,CASIPGSLNTEAFF
once,TRBV4-3,TRBJ2-2,TRBD1,TGCGCCAGCAGTCCGGACAGGGGCTTCCCCGGGGAGCTGTTTTTT,CASSPDRGFPGELFF
.,TRBV3-1/TRBV3-2,TRBJ1-2,.,TGTGCCAGCAGCCAAGAAGAGGTCTATGGCTACACCTTC,CASSQEEVYGYTF
.,TRBV30,TRBJ2-7,.,TGTGCCTGGAGTGTACTGGTTCGCCACGAGCAGTACTTC,CAWSVLVRHEQYF
.,TRBV19,TRBJ2-1,.,TGTGCCAGTAGAAAAAACGGGGCCTACAATGAGCAGTTCTTC,CASRKNGAYNEQFF